This T cell receptor beta chain was found in a study of cytomegalovirus exposure and HLA in healthy donors. 60 Vbeta and 13 Jbeta primers were used in PCR. Sequenced by immunoSEQ multiplex PCR; TCRdb stores in-frame clones only, minus some. The repertoire consists of about 110,000 clones, with about 75% occurring once and the leading ten covering roughly 2.5%. The germline CDR1 and CDR2 sequences are SGHRS and YFSETQ. Trimming took off 4 bases at V and 5 bases at J, with 19 bases between the two ends. The CDR3 spans 15 residues. Findings and limits, study-wide: Analyzed later, most CMV-associated TCR beta chains appeared HLA-restricted.

This clone was found once. As yet, its antigen is unknown. This rearrangement joins TRBV5-1 to TRBJ2-7, with a possible D match to TRBD1 (5 bases). Sequencing was carried out using PBMCs. This clonotype was sampled from a man in his forties in good health and CMV-seronegative. DNA of the CDR3: TGCGCCAGCAGCCTGCAGGGTGACAGCTTCAACGAGCAGTACTTC. Its protein product is CASSLQGDSFNEQYF.